These 30 T cell receptor beta chains were all obtained from the same sample, sequenced in a study of blood T cell repertoires in COVID-19. Here immunoSEQ multiplex PCR was the method, and the copy in TCRdb shows in-frame clones only, minus some. The table shows 210,000 or so clones, with around 80% occurring only once. The sample taken for sequencing was peripheral blood. The receptors were sampled from a woman of 80 years or more with active or convalescent COVID-19.

This clone has a handful of counts. The chain employs TRBV5-8 and TRBJ2-1; D is possibly TRBD2 (6 bases). CDR3 size: 14 residues. CDR1 is SGHTS, CDR2 YDEGEE, per germline. The V end lost 4 bases, the J end lost 4 bases, and 12 bases lay between the germline ends. The CDR3 loop is CASSHRDFYNEQFF. The CDR3 coding sequence is TGTGCCAGCAGCCACCGGGACTTTTACAATGAGCAGTTCTTC.

The J gene is TRBJ1-1, the V gene TRBV4-3; D uncertain. The CDR3 runs 14 residues. Trimming took 0 bases from V and 4 from J, leaving 9 bases between them. Germline V lookup: CDR1 LGHNA, CDR2 YSLEER. The CDR3 spells CASSQEDPSTEAFF. The CDR3 DNA sequence: TGCGCCAGCAGCCAAGAAGATCCGAGCACTGAAGCTTTCTTT.

This clone is a singleton in its sample. The chain couples TRBV3-1 (or the pseudogene TRBV3-2) to TRBJ2-1; tentative D call: TRBD1 (6 bases). The V gene's germline CDR1 is LGHDT and CDR2 YNNKEL (reference sequence). Trimming left V 0 bases short and J 12 bases short, with 12 bases between. The CDR3 is 13 amino acids. In DNA, the CDR3 is TGTGCCAGCAGCCAAGATACAGGGTCTCGGCAGTTCTTC. As protein: CASSQDTGSRQFF.

J is TRBJ2-5 and V is TRBV7-3, with 14 nucleotides matching TRBD2. CDR3 length equals 15 residues. The V and J ends lost 4 bases and 5 bases, in that order; junction bases with no gene match: 3. CDR1 and CDR2 from the germline V gene are SGHTA and FQGTGA. CDR3 residues: CASSSGLAGAETQYF. The CDR3 DNA reads as TGTGCCAGCAGCTCGGGACTAGCGGGAGCGGAGACCCAGTACTTC.

The chain links TRBV11-3 to TRBJ2-2; D may be TRBD2 (5 bases). The CDR3 contains 14 residues. The V and J ends lost 5 bases and 4 bases respectively, with 11 bases between them. CDR1 is SGHNT, CDR2 YENEEA, per germline. In DNA, the CDR3 is TGTGCCAGCAGCCCCCGGGGTTCCACCGGGGAGCTGTTTTTT. This sequence encodes CASSPRGSTGELFF. The whole variable domain, remainder taken from reference TRBV11-3 and TRBJ2-2, is EAGVVQSPRYKIIEKKQPVAFWCNPISGHNTLYWYLQNLGQGPELLIRYENEEAVDDSQLPKDRFSAERLKGVDSTLKIQPAELGDSAVYLCASSPRGSTGELFFGEGSRLTVL.

This clone was seen more than once but under ten times. This chain links TRBV4-2 with TRBJ1-3; 7 positions agree with TRBD1. V lost 1 base and J lost 2; bases outside the gene matches: 2. The CDR3 has 15 amino acids. CDR1 is LGHNA, CDR2 YNFKEQ, per germline. CDR3 DNA sequence: TGTGCCAGCAGCCAAGTCACAGGGGCTGGAAACACCATATATTTT. Translation gives CASSQVTGAGNTIYF.

The V and J genes are TRBV30 and TRBJ1-4, with D unresolved. This CDR3 contains 12 residues. The germline V and J ends were trimmed by 0 bases and 13 bases, with 12 bases remaining between them. Germline-derived CDR1 and CDR2 are GTSNPN and SVGIG (reference sequence). CDR3 sequence (DNA): TGTGCCTGGAGTGTACATAATCGGGGACTGTTTTTT. This encodes CAWSVHNRGLFF.

This chain connects TRBV3-1 (or the pseudogene TRBV3-2) to TRBJ1-4, with TRBD1 matching over 7 bases. The junction had 12 bases not matched to a gene; V was cut back by 2 bases and J by 0 bases. The CDR3 covers 19 residues. Germline V gene sequence: CDR1 LGHDT, CDR2 YNNKEL (reference sequence). CDR3 nucleotides: TGTGCCAGCAGCCAAAATTCGGACAGGCTCTACGCAACTAATGAAAAACTGTTTTTT. This gives the protein CASSQNSDRLYATNEKLFF.

The chain uses TRBV7-9 and TRBJ1-1; no firm D call. Germline loops: CDR1 SEHNR, CDR2 FQNEAQ (reference sequence). Trimming removed 2 bases at V and 0 bases at J, with 7 bases between. This CDR3 is built from 14 residues. CDR3 nucleotide sequence: TGTGCCAGCAGCTTACAGGCAATGAACACTGAAGCTTTCTTT. Translation: CASSLQAMNTEAFF.

The rearrangement links TRBV7-9 to TRBJ2-7, with 8 bases matching TRBD1. V shed 7 bases, J shed 6 bases, and the junction held 14 bases outside the gene matches. CDR1 is SEHNR, CDR2 FQNEAQ, per germline (reference sequence). The CDR3 is 15 amino acids. The CDR3 region has the DNA TGTGCCAGCATCGACCGGGACAGGCGTCCGTCCGAGCAGTACTTC. Amino acid sequence: CASIDRDRRPSEQYF.

The chain carries TRBV30 and TRBJ2-1, with a tentative D call TRBD1 (5 bases). V was trimmed by 2 bases and J by 9 bases, leaving 11 bases between them. The germline CDR1 and CDR2 sequences are GTSNPN and SVGIG (reference sequence). CDR3 length equals 12 residues. CDR3 residues: CAWSPTGFEQFF. DNA of the CDR3: TGTGCCTGGAGTCCTACAGGTTTTGAGCAGTTCTTC.

The chain joins TRBV4-1 to TRBJ2-7; TRBD1 matches 7 bases. J gave up 2 bases and V 2 bases, and 6 bases lay outside the gene matches. Germline lookup yields CDR1 MGHRA and CDR2 YSYEKL. The CDR3 covers 15 residues. The CDR3: CASSQQRQGPYEQYF. CDR3 nucleotides: TGCGCCAGCAGCCAACAAAGACAGGGCCCCTACGAGCAGTACTTC.

The chain links TRBV9 to TRBJ1-4; 9 nucleotides line up with TRBD1. The junction had 4 bases not matched to a gene; V was cut back by 4 bases and J by 12 bases. This CDR3 spans 12 amino acids. CDR1 is SGDLS and CDR2 is YYNGEE in the germline V gene. Here the CDR3 DNA reads TGTGCCAGCAGCATTCGGACAGGGGAACTGTTTTTT. Its protein product is CASSIRTGELFF.

The rearrangement joins TRBV5-5 to TRBJ1-5; D perhaps matches TRBD1 (5 bases). CDR3 size: 14 residues. V gave up 0 bases and J gave up 5 bases, with 9 bases separating them. CDR1 and CDR2 from the germline V gene are SGHKS and YYEKEE (reference sequence). The CDR3: CASSLVGVDQPQHF. CDR3 DNA sequence: TGTGCCAGCAGCTTGGTAGGGGTTGATCAGCCCCAGCATTTT.

This chain links TRBV18 with TRBJ2-5; a possible D gene is TRBD2 (6 bases). V shed 3 bases and J shed 5 bases, with 10 bases lying between them. The CDR3 contains 13 residues. Germline values: CDR1 KGHSH, CDR2 LQKENI. Here the CDR3 reads CASSPRGYETQYF. DNA of the CDR3: TGTGCCAGCTCACCCCGGGGGTACGAGACCCAGTACTTC.

This clone came up once. The chain links TRBV28 to TRBJ1-5, with 9 bases aligning to TRBD1. Unmatched junction bases numbered 8, after V lost 6 bases and J lost 5 bases. The CDR3 length is 15 residues. Germline CDR1 is MDHEN and CDR2 is SYDVKM. The CDR3 region is CASSRQGVGDQPQHF. For the CDR3, the DNA is TGTGCCAGCAGCCGACAGGGGGTCGGGGATCAGCCCCAGCATTTT. Looking up the rest from reference TRBV28 and TRBJ1-5 gives the full variable domain: DVKVTQSSRYLVKRTGEKVFLECVQDMDHENMFWYRQDPGLGLRLIYFSYDVKMKEKGDIPEGYSVSREKKERFSLILESASTNQTSMYLCASSRQGVGDQPQHFGDGTRLSIL.

V and J are TRBV18 and TRBJ2-3, with TRBD2 matching over 10 bases. Germline CDR1 and CDR2: KGHSH and LQKENI. The length of the CDR3 is 17 residues. The junction had 8 bases not matched to a gene; V was cut back by 3 bases and J by 2 bases. CDR3 nucleotide sequence: TGTGCCAGCTCACCGTCTCCTAGCGGGGGATACACAGATACGCAGTATTTT. Translated: CASSPSPSGGYTDTQYF.

This chain connects TRBV28 to TRBJ2-5; 10 positions match TRBD2. The CDR3 loop spans 17 amino acids. The junction had 13 bases not matched to a gene; V was cut back by 4 bases and J by 5 bases. Germline CDR1 reads MDHEN; CDR2 reads SYDVKM. CDR3 nucleotide sequence: TGTGCCAGCAGTTCTAGCGGGAGAGGGATTTCCGGGGAGACCCAGTACTTC. Translation gives CASSSSGRGISGETQYF.

The chain links TRBV5-8 to TRBJ1-1, with 9 nucleotides matching TRBD1. Germline V gives CDR1 SGHTS, CDR2 YDEGEE. This CDR3 region has 15 residues. V dropped 4 bases and J dropped 5; count of bases not matched to a gene: 9. CDR3 in amino acids: CASSTYRGLGTEAFF. The CDR3 region has the DNA TGTGCCAGCAGCACCTACAGGGGGCTAGGGACTGAAGCTTTCTTT.

The chain combines TRBV7-2 with TRBJ1-2, with TRBD1 matching over 7 bases. The CDR3 totals 14 residues. The germline gives CDR1 SGHTA, CDR2 FQGNSA. Losses at the gene ends were 6 bases for V and 5 bases for J; bases not matched to a gene: 9. CDR3 in DNA: TGTGCCAGCAGTCTTAAGGGACAGCTTTATGGCTACACCTTC. Its translation is CASSLKGQLYGYTF.

The chain has TRBV7-6 and TRBJ2-2; 7 nucleotides align to TRBD1. From germline, CDR1 is SGHVS and CDR2 FNYEAQ. V lost 5 bases and J lost 1; bases outside the gene matches: 7. CDR3 size: 16 residues. The CDR3 bases are TGTGCCAGCAGCGCACAGACAGGGATGAACACCGGGGAGCTGTTTTTT. It yields the protein CASSAQTGMNTGELFF.

This sequence joins TRBV10-3 and TRBJ1-2; 10 nucleotides align to TRBD1. Germline V gives CDR1 ENHRY, CDR2 SYGVKD. This CDR3 contains 12 residues. With V trimmed by 5 bases and J by 9 bases, 3 bases remained unmatched. The CDR3 loop reads CAISRTGGSYTF. CDR3 nucleotides: TGTGCCATCAGTAGGACAGGGGGGAGCTACACCTTC.

The chain employs TRBV5-6 and TRBJ2-1; D possibly corresponds to TRBD1 (6 bases). V lost 3 bases and J 12 bases, leaving 28 bases between the germline ends. CDR3 length: 17 residues. Looked up from germline, CDR1 is SGHDT and CDR2 is YYEEEE. CDR3 DNA: TGTGCCAGCAGCTCCCCTACAGGGAGCGACCGAAGTATGGGGCAGTTCTTC. Translated: CASSSPTGSDRSMGQFF.

The V and J genes are TRBV7-9 and TRBJ2-2; possible D gene TRBD2, 6 bases. The length of the CDR3 is 15 residues. Trimming removed 5 bases at V and 3 bases at J, with 13 bases between. Germline CDR1 SEHNR, CDR2 FQNEAQ (reference sequence). CDR3 sequence (DNA): TGTGCCAGCAGCCTCAGCGGGTTGGACACCGGGGAGCTGTTTTTT. Translating gives CASSLSGLDTGELFF.

V usage is TRBV28 and J usage is TRBJ1-2; 11 bases agree with TRBD1. The CDR3 extends over 14 amino acids. V lost 9 bases and J lost 5; bases outside the gene matches: 8. Germline V gene sequence: CDR1 MDHEN, CDR2 SYDVKM. CDR3 coding DNA: TGTGCCAGTCAGTCCGGGACAGGGGGGTATGGCTACACCTTC. Protein: CASQSGTGGYGYTF.

V gene TRBV18 combines with J gene TRBJ2-3; D might be TRBD2 (5 bases). The CDR3 runs 14 residues. The germline V gene encodes CDR1 KGHSH and CDR2 LQKENI. Trimming removed 1 base from V and 4 bases from J, with 9 bases in between. CDR3 residues: CASSPRVGADTQYF. The CDR3 nucleotides read TGTGCCAGCTCACCACGGGTCGGGGCAGATACGCAGTATTTT.

This chain uses TRBV28 with TRBJ2-7; TRBD2 agrees at 9 bases. This CDR3 spans 13 amino acids. Unmatched junction bases numbered 5, after V lost 7 bases and J lost 4 bases. Germline V gives CDR1 MDHEN, CDR2 SYDVKM. The CDR3 coding sequence is TGTGCCAGCAACCGAGCGGGGGGATACGAGCAGTACTTC. This translates into CASNRAGGYEQYF.

A note on this clone: The same CDR3 also results from other DNA sequences found in this sample. The rearrangement uses TRBV5-1 and TRBJ1-1; D call uncertain. The germline gives CDR1 SGHRS, CDR2 YFSETQ. The CDR3 runs 14 residues. The V end lost 0 bases, the J end lost 0 bases, and 6 bases lay between the germline ends. The CDR3 region is CASSLAGMNTEAFF. The CDR3 nucleotides read TGCGCCAGCAGCTTGGCGGGGATGAACACTGAAGCTTTCTTT.

The chain carries TRBV10-3 and TRBJ2-3, with 13 bases identical to TRBD2. CDR3 length equals 16 residues. V lost 2 bases and J lost 4; bases outside the gene matches: 3. Germline CDR1 reads ENHRY; CDR2 reads SYGVKD. CDR3: CAISEGTSGAPDTQYF. The CDR3 bases are TGTGCCATCAGTGAGGGGACTAGCGGGGCCCCAGATACGCAGTATTTT.

The chain combines TRBV18 with TRBJ2-1; D might be TRBD1 (6 bases). CDR1 and CDR2 (germline): KGHSH, LQKENI. The V gene lost 2 bases and the J gene lost 0 bases, with 8 bases spanning the gap. The CDR3 runs 15 residues. CDR3 DNA: TGTGCCAGCTCACCAGGGGGCTCCTCCTACAATGAGCAGTTCTTC. This encodes CASSPGGSSYNEQFF.